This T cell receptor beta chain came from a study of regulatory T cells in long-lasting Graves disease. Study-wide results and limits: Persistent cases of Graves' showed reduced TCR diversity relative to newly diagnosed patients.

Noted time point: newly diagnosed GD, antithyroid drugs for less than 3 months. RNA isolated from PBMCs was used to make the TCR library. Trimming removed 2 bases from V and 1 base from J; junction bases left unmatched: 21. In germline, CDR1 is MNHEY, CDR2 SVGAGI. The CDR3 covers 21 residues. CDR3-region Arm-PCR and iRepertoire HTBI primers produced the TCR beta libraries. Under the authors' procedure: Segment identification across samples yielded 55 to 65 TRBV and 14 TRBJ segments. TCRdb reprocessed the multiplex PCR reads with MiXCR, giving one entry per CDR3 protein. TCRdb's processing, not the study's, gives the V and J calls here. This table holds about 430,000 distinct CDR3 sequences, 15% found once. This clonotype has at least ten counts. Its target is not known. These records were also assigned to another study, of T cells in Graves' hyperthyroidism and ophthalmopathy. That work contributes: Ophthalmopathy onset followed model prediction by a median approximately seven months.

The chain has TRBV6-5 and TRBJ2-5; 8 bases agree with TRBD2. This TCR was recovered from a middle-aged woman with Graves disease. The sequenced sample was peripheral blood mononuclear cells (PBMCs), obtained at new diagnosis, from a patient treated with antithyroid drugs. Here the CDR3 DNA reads TGTGCCAGCAGTTACCGCGTCTTGGCTGAGACTAGCGTGGGGGCCCAAGAGACCCAGTACTTC. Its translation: CASSYRVLAETSVGAQETQYF.